This is a list of T cell receptor beta chains from one sample in a study of T cell repertoires in cytomegalovirus infection. TCRdb used MiXCR to reprocess the reads, holding one entry per CDR3 protein. The sample includes 200,000 to 300,000 distinct CDR3 sequences, roughly an eighth seen only once; the top ten take 1.5% to 2%. Sequenced sample: PBMCs. These receptors were taken from a human donor in good health (CMV status not recorded). Some clones in this sample may be carry-over from other donors' samples. Each CDR3 is given with its conserved first and last residue. The order of the fields is D gene, V gene, J gene, clone size, CDR3 protein, CDR3 DNA. D genes are given only for firm matches. The size of a clone is reported for some rows only, either as once, few or many, or as a class for expanded clones.

>.|TRBV5-1|TRBJ2-5|.
CASRKGVAEAETQYF
TGCGCCAGCAGAAAAGGGGTAGCGGAGGCAGAGACCCAGTACTTC
>.|TRBV4-1|TRBJ1-4|.
CASSQPQEKLFF
TGCGCCAGCAGCCAGCCACAGGAGAAACTGTTTTTT
>TRBD2|TRBV7-2|TRBJ2-3|many
CASSLAVAGGDTQYF
TGTGCCAGCAGCCTCGCAGTAGCGGGAGGGGATACGCAGTATTTT
>TRBD2|TRBV5-1|TRBJ2-3|many
CASSPRPLGTSSRSTDTQYF
TGCGCCAGCAGCCCGCGTCCCCTGGGGACTAGCTCGCGGAGCACAGATACGCAGTATTTT
>TRBD1|TRBV20-1|TRBJ1-1|few
CSAPRTGAGNTEAFF
TGCAGTGCTCCACGGACAGGGGCCGGGAACACTGAAGCTTTCTTT
>TRBD2|TRBV12-3/TRBV12-4|TRBJ2-7|.
CASSLGPSGKDEQYF
TGTGCCAGCAGTTTAGGGCCTAGCGGCAAGGACGAGCAGTACTTC
>TRBD2|TRBV6-2/TRBV6-3|TRBJ2-7|many
CASSYTTGTSGRTLDEQYF
TGTGCCAGCAGTTACACCACCGGGACTAGCGGGAGGACCCTGGACGAGCAGTACTTC
>TRBD1|TRBV19|TRBJ2-2|.
CASKTGTGNPLTGELFF
TGTGCCAGTAAGACCGGGACAGGGAACCCCCTCACCGGGGAGCTGTTTTTT
>TRBD1|TRBV19|TRBJ2-3|few
CASSLTPGTEDTQYF
TGTGCCAGTAGTCTAACCCCCGGGACAGAAGATACGCAGTATTTT
>.|TRBV6-2/TRBV6-3|TRBJ2-5|few
CASSYTTSAGGGTQYF
TGTGCCAGCAGTTACACGACCTCTGCCGGGGGTGGGACCCAGTACTTC
>TRBD2|TRBV7-2|TRBJ2-1|many
CASRGGSNEQFF
TGTGCCAGCAGGGGGGGGAGCAATGAGCAGTTCTTC
>.|TRBV29-1|TRBJ2-1|many
CSAHERRGEQFF
TGCAGCGCCCACGAGAGGAGGGGTGAGCAGTTCTTC
>.|TRBV9|TRBJ2-2|few
CASSVGGGTNTGELFF
TGTGCCAGCAGCGTAGGGGGCGGCACGAACACCGGGGAGCTGTTTTTT
>TRBD2|TRBV20-1|TRBJ2-1|few
CSAQGLAGYNEQFF
TGCAGTGCGCAGGGACTAGCGGGCTACAATGAGCAGTTCTTC
>.|TRBV7-2|TRBJ2-5|many
CASSLAHPRETQYF
TGTGCCAGCAGCTTAGCCCACCCTAGGGAGACCCAGTACTTC
>.|TRBV2|TRBJ2-1|.
CASSGGTASYNEQFF
TGTGCCAGCAGTGGCGGGACGGCCTCCTACAATGAGCAGTTCTTC
>TRBD1|TRBV5-1|TRBJ2-7|few
CASSLQGAPAYEQYF
TGCGCCAGCAGCTTACAGGGGGCGCCGGCCTACGAGCAGTACTTC
>.|TRBV7-3|TRBJ2-1|many
CASSSAGVHNEQFF
TGTGCCAGCAGCTCTGCTGGGGTCCACAATGAGCAGTTCTTC
>.|TRBV7-2|TRBJ2-3|many
CASRLGGDTQYF
TGTGCCAGCAGGCTGGGCGGAGATACGCAGTATTTT
>.|TRBV7-2|TRBJ1-2|many
CASSRGGFFGGYTF
TGTGCCAGCAGCCGAGGGGGGTTCTTCGGTGGCTACACCTTC
>.|TRBV28|TRBJ2-4|.
CATQTRGERRDIQYF
TGTGCCACACAGACCAGGGGGGAAAGGAGAGACATTCAGTACTTC
>.|TRBV11-3|TRBJ2-1|many
CASSLEGDPTYNEQFF
TGTGCCAGCAGCTTAGAAGGAGACCCCACCTACAATGAGCAGTTCTTC
>TRBD1|TRBV4-3|TRBJ1-2|many
CASSQDQEAGGFDGYTF
TGCGCCAGCAGCCAAGATCAGGAGGCAGGGGGTTTCGATGGCTACACCTTC
>.|TRBV28|TRBJ2-7|many
CASSFGQIEQYF
TGTGCCAGCAGTTTTGGGCAAATCGAGCAGTACTTC
>TRBD1|TRBV7-8|TRBJ1-4|many
CASSLVQGIRGEKLFF
TGTGCCAGCAGCTTAGTACAGGGGATTCGGGGGGAAAAACTGTTTTTT
>.|TRBV5-4|TRBJ2-2|.
CASSLQPNTGELFF
TGTGCCAGCAGCTTACAGCCTAACACCGGGGAGCTGTTTTTT
>.|TRBV7-3|TRBJ2-7|many
CASSPSANTYEQYF
TGTGCCAGCAGCCCCTCCGCAAACACCTACGAGCAGTACTTC
>.|TRBV20-1|TRBJ2-3|.
CSARSGTPPVDTQYF
TGCAGTGCTAGATCCGGGACCCCACCGGTCGATACGCAGTATTTT
>.|TRBV24-1|TRBJ2-1|many
CATAPWGSYNEQFF
TGTGCCACCGCGCCCTGGGGGTCCTACAATGAGCAGTTCTTC